This T cell receptor beta chain was captured in a study of blood T cell repertoires in COVID-19. The table lists this clone with a count of one. The V and J ends lost 1 base and 6 bases respectively, with 12 bases between them. The CDR3 extends over 14 amino acids. The germline V gene has CDR1 SEHNR and CDR2 FQNEAQ (reference sequence). Sequencing was performed with immunoSEQ multiplex PCR; in TCRdb, only in-frame clones are kept and a portion is missing. Here the sample spans over 120,000 clones, more than 75% being singletons. The sequence came from a woman in her 50s with active or convalescent COVID-19. V gene TRBV7-9 combines with J gene TRBJ1-2, with a tentative D call TRBD1 (6 bases). Material: peripheral blood. The CDR3, as DNA: TGTGCCAGCAGCTTAGATACAGGGTACAATGGCTACACCTTC. This codes for CASSLDTGYNGYTF.